One and the same sample provided the 5 T cell receptor beta chains below, sequenced in a study of control samples from healthy donors and cancer patients. Using immunoSEQ multiplex PCR, the repertoire was profiled, and TCRdb retains in-frame clones only, with some absent. The top ten clones hold over 12% of a sample with over 120,000 clones, around 94% of them seen once. The material sequenced was PBMCs. These receptors were obtained from a man between 60 and 75 years old with colorectal cancer.

This clone occurred a few times. This chain joins TRBV3-1 (or the pseudogene TRBV3-2) and TRBJ1-3; TRBD1 matches 7 bases. CDR3 length: 16 residues. Germline-derived CDR1 and CDR2 are LGHDT and YNNKEL (reference sequence). The junction had 5 bases not matched to a gene; V was cut back by 3 bases and J by 0 bases. The CDR3 spells CASSHTGQDSGNTIYF. The CDR3, as DNA: TGTGCCAGCAGCCATACAGGACAGGACTCTGGAAACACCATATATTTT.

This clone was counted once. The gene calls are TRBV2 and TRBJ1-1, with D perhaps TRBD1 (5 bases). With 9 bases removed from V and 3 bases from J, the gap between germline ends came to 17 bases. This CDR3 contains 14 residues. Germline CDR1 and CDR2: SNHLY and FYNNEI. CDR3 sequence reads: CASGPAGEDTEAFF. The CDR3 DNA is TGTGCCAGTGGGCCCGCGGGGGAGGACACTGAAGCTTTCTTT.

This clone came up once. The V and J genes are TRBV18 and TRBJ1-1; D is unresolved. V was trimmed by 3 bases and J by 14 bases, leaving 16 bases between them. CDR1 KGHSH and CDR2 LQKENI come from the germline V gene. The CDR3 contains 12 residues. CDR3 loop: CASSPGGSDPFF. The CDR3, as DNA: TGTGCCAGCTCACCGGGCGGCAGTGATCCGTTCTTT.

The J gene is TRBJ1-2, the V gene TRBV3-1 (or the pseudogene TRBV3-2); D is unclear. V gave up 0 bases and J gave up 4 bases, with 12 bases separating them. Germline V gene lookup returns CDR1 LGHDT and CDR2 YNNKEL (reference sequence). The CDR3 runs to 15 residues. This chain's CDR3 is CASSQEERGAYGYTF. The CDR3 nucleotides are TGTGCCAGCAGCCAAGAAGAGCGAGGAGCCTATGGCTACACCTTC.

CDR3 DNA sequence: TGTGCCAGTAGTATAGGGCGGGGGAATGAGCAGTTCTTC. Translation gives CASSIGRGNEQFF. J is TRBJ2-1 and V is TRBV19, with 7 bases aligning to TRBD2. From germline, CDR1 is LNHDA and CDR2 SQIVND (reference sequence). The CDR3 is 13 amino acids. Trimming removed 1 base from V and 7 bases from J; junction bases left unmatched: 1.